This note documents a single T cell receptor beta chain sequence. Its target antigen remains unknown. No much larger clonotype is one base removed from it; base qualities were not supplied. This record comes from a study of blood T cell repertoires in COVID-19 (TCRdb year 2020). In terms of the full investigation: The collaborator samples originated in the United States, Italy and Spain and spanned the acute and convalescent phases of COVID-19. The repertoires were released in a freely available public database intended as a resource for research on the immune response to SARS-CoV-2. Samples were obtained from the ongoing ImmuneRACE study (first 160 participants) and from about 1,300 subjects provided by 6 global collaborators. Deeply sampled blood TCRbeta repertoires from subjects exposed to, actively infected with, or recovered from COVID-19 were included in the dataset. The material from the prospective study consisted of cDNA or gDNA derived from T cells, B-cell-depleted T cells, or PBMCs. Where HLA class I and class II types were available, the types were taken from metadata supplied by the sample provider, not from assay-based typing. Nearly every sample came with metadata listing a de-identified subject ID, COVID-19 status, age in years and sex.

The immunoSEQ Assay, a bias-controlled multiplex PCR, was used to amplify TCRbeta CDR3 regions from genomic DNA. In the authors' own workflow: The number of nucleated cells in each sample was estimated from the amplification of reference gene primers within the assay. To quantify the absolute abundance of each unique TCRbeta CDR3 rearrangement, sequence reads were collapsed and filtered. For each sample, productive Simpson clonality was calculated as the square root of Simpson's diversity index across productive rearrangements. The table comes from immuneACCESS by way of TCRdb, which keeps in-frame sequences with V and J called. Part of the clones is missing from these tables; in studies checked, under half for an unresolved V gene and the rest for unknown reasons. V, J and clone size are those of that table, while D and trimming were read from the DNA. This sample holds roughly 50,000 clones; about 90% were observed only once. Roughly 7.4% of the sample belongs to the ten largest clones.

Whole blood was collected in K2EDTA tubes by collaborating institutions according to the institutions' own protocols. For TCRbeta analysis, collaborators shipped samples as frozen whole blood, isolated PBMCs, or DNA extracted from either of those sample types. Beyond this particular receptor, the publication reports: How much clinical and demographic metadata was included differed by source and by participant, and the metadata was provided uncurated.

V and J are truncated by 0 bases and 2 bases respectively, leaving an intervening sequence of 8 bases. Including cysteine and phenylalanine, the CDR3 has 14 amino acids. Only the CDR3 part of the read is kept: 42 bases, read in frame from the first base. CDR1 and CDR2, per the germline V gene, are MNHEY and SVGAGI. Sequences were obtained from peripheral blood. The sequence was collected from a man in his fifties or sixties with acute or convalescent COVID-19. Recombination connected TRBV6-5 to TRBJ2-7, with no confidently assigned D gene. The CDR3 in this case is CASSYSPETYEQYF. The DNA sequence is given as TGTGCCAGCAGTTACTCTCCAGAAACCTACGAGCAGTACTTC.